The clone carrying this TCR beta chain was recorded a few times. Its antigen is not known. Germline assignment: CDR1 SGHTA and CDR2 FQGNSA. The CDR3 contains 16 residues. The J segment lost 7 bases and the V segment lost 1 base, leaving 6 bases of the junction unmatched. Time point here: sample taken at primary tumor resection. The source of the sample is a study of spatial heterogeneity in lung cancer. Whole-study findings and limits: Detection of ubiquitous tumor TCRs in blood was higher at resection than follow-up.

TCRdb ran MiXCR on the 5' RACE reads and lists one entry per CDR3 protein. Of about 38,000 distinct CDR3 sequences listed, 7.5% are singletons. This rearrangement joins TRBV7-2 to TRBJ2-1, with 11 bases identical to TRBD2. The TCR was taken from a male donor with early-stage non-small cell lung cancer. The sample was PBMCs, taken at surgery. The CDR3 reads CASSLEIAGGRNEQFF. CDR3 in DNA: TGTGCCAGCAGCTTAGAGATAGCGGGGGGGCGTAATGAGCAGTTCTTC.